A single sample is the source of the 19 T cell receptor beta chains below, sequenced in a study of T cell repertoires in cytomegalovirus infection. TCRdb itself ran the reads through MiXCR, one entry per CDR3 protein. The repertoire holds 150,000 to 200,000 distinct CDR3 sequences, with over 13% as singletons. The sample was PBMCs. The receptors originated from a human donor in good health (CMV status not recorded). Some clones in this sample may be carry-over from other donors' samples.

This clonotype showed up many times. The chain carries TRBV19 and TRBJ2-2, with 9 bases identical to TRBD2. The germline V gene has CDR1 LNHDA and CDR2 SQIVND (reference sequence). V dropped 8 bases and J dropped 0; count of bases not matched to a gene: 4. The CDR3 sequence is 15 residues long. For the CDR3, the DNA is TGTGCCAGTTTAGCGGGGGAGACGAACACCGGGGAGCTGTTTTTT. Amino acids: CASLAGETNTGELFF.

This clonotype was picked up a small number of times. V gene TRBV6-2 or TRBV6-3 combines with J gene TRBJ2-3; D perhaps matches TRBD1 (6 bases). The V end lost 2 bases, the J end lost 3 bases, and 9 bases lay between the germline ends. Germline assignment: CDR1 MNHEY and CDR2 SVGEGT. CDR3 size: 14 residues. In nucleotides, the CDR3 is TGTGCCAGCAGTTACCGGGACAAAACAGATACGCAGTATTTT. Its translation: CASSYRDKTDTQYF.

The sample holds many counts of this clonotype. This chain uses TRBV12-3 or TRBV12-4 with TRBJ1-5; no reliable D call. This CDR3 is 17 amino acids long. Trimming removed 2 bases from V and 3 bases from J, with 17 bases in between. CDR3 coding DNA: TGTGCCAGCAGTTTAAAGGGTCCTTCTCTTCCCAATCAGCCCCAGCATTTT. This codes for CASSLKGPSLPNQPQHF.

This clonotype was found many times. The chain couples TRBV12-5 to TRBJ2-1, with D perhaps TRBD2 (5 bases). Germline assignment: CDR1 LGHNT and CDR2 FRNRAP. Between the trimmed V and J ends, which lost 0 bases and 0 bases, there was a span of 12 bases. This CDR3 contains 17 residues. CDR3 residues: CASGLVLGRDSYNEQFF. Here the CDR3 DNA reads TGTGCTAGTGGTTTGGTCCTAGGACGGGACTCCTACAATGAGCAGTTCTTC.

CDR3: CASSQNGGNEQFF. DNA for the CDR3: TGTGCCAGCAGCCAAAATGGGGGGAATGAGCAGTTCTTC. This sequence joins TRBV14 and TRBJ2-1; possible D gene TRBD2, 6 bases. The CDR3 length is 13 residues. The V gene lost 2 bases and the J gene lost 7 bases, with 9 bases spanning the gap. Germline V CDR1 and CDR2: SGHDN, FVKESK.

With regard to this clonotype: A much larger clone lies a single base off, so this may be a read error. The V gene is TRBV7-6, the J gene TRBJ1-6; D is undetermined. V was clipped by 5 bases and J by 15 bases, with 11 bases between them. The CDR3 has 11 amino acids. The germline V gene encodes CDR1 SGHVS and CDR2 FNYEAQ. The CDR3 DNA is TGTGCCAGCAGCCTGGGAGGGTACCTCCACTTT. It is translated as CASSLGGYLHF. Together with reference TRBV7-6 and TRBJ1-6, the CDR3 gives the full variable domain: GAGVSQSPRYKVTKRGQDVALRCDPISGHVSLYWYRQALGQGPEFLTYFNYEAQQDKSGLPNDRFSAERPEGSISTLTIQRTEQRDSAMYRCASSLGGYLHFGNGTRLTVT.

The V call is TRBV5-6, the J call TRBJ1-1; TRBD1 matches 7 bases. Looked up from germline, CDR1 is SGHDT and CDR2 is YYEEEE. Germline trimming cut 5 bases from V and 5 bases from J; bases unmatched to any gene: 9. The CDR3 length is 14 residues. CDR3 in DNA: TGTGCCAGCAGTCGCAGGGGGTTAGGGACTGAAGCTTTCTTT. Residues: CASSRRGLGTEAFF.

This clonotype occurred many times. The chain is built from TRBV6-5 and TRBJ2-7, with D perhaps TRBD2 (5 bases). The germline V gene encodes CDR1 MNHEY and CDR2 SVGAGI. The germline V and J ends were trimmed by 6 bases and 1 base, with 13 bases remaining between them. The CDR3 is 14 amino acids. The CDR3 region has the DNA TGTGCCAGCAGAAAGGGCACTAGATCCTACGAGCAGTACTTC. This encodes CASRKGTRSYEQYF.

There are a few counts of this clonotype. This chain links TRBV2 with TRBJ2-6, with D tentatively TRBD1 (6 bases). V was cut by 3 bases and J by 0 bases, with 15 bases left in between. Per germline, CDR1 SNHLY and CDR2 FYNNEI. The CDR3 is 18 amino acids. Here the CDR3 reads CASSDRQVPISGANVLTF. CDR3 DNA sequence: TGTGCCAGCAGTGACCGACAGGTCCCTATCTCTGGGGCCAACGTCCTGACTTTC.

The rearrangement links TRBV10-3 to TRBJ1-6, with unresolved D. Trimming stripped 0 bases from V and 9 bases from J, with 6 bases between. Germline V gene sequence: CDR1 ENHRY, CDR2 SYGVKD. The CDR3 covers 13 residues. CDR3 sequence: CAISESNSSPLHF. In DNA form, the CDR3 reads TGTGCCATCAGTGAGTCGAACAGTTCACCCCTCCACTTT.

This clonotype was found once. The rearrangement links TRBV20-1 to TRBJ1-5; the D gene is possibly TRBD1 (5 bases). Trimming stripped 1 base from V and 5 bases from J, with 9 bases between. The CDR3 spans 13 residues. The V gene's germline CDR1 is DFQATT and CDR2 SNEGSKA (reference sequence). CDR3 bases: TGCAGTGCTAGAGCGGGGGGGGATCAGCCCCAGCATTTT. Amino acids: CSARAGGDQPQHF.

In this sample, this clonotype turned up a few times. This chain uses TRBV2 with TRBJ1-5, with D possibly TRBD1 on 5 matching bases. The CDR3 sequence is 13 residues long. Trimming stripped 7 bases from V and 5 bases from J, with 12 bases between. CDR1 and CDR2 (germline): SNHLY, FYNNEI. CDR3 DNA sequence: TGTGCCAGCAAAAAGGTCAGGGATCAGCCCCAGCATTTT. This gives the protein CASKKVRDQPQHF.

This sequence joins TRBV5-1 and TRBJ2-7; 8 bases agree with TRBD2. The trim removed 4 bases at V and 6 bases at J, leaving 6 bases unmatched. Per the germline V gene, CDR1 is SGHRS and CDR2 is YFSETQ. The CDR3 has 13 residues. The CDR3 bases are TGCGCCAGCAGCCCGGGAGGGCTCAGCGAGCAGTACTTC. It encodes CASSPGGLSEQYF.

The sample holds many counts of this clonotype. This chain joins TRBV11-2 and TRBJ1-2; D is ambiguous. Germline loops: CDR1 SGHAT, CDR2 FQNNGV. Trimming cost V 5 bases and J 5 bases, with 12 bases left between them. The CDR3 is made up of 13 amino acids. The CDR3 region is CASSHDRQYGYTF. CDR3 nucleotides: TGTGCCAGCAGCCACGACCGCCAGTATGGCTACACCTTC.

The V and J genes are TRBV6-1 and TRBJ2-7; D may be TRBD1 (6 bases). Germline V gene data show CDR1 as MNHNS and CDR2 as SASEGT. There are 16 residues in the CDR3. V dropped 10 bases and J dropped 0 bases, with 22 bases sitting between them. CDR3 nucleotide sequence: TGTGCCACCAAGGGGGATCCGCGTTTCCACTCCTACGAGCAGTACTTC. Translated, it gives CATKGDPRFHSYEQYF.

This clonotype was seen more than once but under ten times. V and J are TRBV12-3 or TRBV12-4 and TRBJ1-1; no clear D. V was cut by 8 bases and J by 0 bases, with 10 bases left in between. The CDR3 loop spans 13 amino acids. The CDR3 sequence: CASSVLLNTEAFF. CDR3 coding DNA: TGTGCCAGCTCCGTCCTGCTGAACACTGAAGCTTTCTTT.

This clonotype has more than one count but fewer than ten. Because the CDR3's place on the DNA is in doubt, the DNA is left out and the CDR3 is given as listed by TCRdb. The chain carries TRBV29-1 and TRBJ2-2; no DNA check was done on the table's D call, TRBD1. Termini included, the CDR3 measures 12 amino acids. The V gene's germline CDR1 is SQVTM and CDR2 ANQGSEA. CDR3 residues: CSVVGEGNLMFF.

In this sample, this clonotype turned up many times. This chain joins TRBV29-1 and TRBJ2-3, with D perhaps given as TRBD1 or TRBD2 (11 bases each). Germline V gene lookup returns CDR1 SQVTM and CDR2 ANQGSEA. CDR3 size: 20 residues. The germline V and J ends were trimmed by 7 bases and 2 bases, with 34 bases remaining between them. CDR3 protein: CSGVPGQGAGSGRVTDTQYF. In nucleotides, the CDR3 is TGCAGCGGCGTTCCCGGACAGGGGGCAGGTAGCGGGAGGGTCACAGATACGCAGTATTTT.

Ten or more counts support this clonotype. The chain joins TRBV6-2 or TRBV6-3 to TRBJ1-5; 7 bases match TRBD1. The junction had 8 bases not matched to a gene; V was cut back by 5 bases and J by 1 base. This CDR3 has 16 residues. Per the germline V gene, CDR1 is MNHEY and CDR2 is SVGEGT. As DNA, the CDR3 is TGTGCCAGCAGTATGCAGACAGGGACCAGCAATCAGCCCCAGCATTTT. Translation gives CASSMQTGTSNQPQHF.